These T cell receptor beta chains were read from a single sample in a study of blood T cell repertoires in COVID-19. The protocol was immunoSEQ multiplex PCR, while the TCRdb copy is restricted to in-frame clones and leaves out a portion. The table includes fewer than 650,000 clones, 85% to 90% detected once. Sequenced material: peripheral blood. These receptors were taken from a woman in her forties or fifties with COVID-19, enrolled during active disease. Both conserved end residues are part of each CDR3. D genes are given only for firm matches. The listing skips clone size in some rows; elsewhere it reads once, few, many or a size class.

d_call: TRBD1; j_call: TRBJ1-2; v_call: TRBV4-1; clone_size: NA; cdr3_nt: TGCGCCAGCAGCCAAATAATCCGGGACAGGGGTAACTATGGCTACACCTTC; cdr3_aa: CASSQIIRDRGNYGYTF
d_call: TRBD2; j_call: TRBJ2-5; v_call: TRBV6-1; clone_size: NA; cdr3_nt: TGTGCCAGCAGTGAAGGGGCGGGGGGCCTTGACGAGACCCAGTACTTC; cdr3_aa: CASSEGAGGLDETQYF
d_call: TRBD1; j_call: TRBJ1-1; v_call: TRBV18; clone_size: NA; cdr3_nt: TGTGCCAGCTCACCCGGGACAGGGATTTTCACTGAAGCTTTCTTT; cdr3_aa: CASSPGTGIFTEAFF
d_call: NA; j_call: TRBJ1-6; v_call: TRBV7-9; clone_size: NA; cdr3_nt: TGTGCCAGCAGTTTTGGGGGGTCACCCCTCCACTTT; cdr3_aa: CASSFGGSPLHF
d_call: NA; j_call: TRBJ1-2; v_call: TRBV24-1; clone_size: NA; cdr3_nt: TGTGCCACCAGTGATAAAGGCAGCTACGCCAATGGGGCCCTTAACTATGGCTACACCTTC; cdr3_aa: CATSDKGSYANGALNYGYTF
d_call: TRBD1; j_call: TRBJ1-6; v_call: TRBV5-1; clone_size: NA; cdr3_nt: TGCGCCAGCAGCTTCCAAACAGGGGATTCACCCCTCCACTTT; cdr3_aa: CASSFQTGDSPLHF
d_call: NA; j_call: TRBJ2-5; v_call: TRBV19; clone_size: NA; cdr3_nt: TGTGCCAGTAGTGGGAGGGGGAGACAGACACAAGAGACCCAGTACTTC; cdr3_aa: CASSGRGRQTQETQYF
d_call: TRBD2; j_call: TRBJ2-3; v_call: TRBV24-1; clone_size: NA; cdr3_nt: TGTGCCACCAGTGATTTGACTAGCGGGGGGCCGATCACAGATACGCAGTATTTT; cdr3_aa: CATSDLTSGGPITDTQYF
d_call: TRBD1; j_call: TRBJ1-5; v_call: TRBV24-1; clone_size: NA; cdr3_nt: TGTGCCACCAGTGAGATACCGGGACAGGGAAGGAACGAAGATCAGCCCCAGCATTTT; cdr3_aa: CATSEIPGQGRNEDQPQHF
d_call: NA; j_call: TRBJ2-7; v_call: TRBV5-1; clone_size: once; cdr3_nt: TGCGCCAGCAGCTTGGTGGGAGTCGGCGGGGTCGAGCAGTACTTC; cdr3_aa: CASSLVGVGGVEQYF
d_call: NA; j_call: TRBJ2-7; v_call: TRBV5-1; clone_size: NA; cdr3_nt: TGCGCCAGCAGCTTGGATGGGCCCTCCTACGAGCAGTACTTC; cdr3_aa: CASSLDGPSYEQYF
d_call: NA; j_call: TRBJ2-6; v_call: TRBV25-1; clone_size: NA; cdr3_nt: TGTGCCAGCCAGTCCTCTGGGGCCAACGTCCTGACTTTC; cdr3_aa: CASQSSGANVLTF
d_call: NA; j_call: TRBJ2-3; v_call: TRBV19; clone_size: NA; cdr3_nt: TGTGCCAGTACCACGACAGGAGGTACAGATACGCAGTATTTT; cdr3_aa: CASTTTGGTDTQYF
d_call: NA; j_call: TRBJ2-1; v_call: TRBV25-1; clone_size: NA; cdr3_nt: TGTGCCAGCAGTGAATGGTCCTTAGCCTACAATGAGCAGTTCTTC; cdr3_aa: CASSEWSLAYNEQFF
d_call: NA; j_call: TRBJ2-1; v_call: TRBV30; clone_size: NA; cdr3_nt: TGTGCCTGGAAGGGTAGGGGTGGGCAGTTCTTC; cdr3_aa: CAWKGRGGQFF
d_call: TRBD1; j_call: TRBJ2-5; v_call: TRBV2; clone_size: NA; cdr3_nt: TGTGCCAGCAGCCCGGACAGGGAAGCGACCCAGTACTTC; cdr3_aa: CASSPDREATQYF
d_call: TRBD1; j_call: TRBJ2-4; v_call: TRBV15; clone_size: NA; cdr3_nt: TGTGCCACCAGCAAATTGGACAGGGGAGGATTTATGGAGGAGAACATTCAGTACTTC; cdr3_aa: CATSKLDRGGFMEENIQYF
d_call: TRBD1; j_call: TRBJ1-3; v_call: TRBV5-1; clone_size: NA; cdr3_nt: TGCGCCAGCAGCACCGCCGGGACAGAAGGAAACACCATATATTTT; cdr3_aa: CASSTAGTEGNTIYF
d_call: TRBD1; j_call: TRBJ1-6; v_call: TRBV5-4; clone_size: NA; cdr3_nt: TGTGCCAGCAGCGCGGCGGACAGGGGGACCCGGGGACCCCTCCACTTT; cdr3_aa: CASSAADRGTRGPLHF
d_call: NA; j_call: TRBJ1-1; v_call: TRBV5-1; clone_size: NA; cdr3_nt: TGCGCCAGCAGCTTCGCCGGGAACACTGAAGCTTTCTTT; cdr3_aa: CASSFAGNTEAFF
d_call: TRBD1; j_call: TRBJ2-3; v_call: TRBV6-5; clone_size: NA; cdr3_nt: TGTGCCACCGGACAGGGGATAAGTCCGGATACGCAGTATTTT; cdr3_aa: CATGQGISPDTQYF
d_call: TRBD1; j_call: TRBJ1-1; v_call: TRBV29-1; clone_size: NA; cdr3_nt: TGCAGCGTTCAGGGTCGGACAGGGGGCACTGAAGCTTTCTTT; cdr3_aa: CSVQGRTGGTEAFF
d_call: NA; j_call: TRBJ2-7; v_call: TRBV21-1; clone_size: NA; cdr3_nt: TGTGCCAGCAGCTACGAGCCCGGGGAGCAGTACTTC; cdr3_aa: CASSYEPGEQYF
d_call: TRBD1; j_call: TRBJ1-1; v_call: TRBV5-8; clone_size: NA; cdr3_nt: TGTGCCAGCAGCTTGGTTGATGGGACAGTGGCCACTGAAGCTTTCTTT; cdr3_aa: CASSLVDGTVATEAFF
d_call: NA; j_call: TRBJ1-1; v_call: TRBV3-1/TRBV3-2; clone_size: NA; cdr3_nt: TGTGCCAGCTGGAGGGGAGGGGGAGATGAAGCTTTCTTT; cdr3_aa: CASWRGGGDEAFF
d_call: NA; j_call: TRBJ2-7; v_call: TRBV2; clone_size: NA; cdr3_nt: TGTGCCAGCCAGCCCCCCCAGGGGCCCGCCTACGAGCAGTACTTC; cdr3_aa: CASQPPQGPAYEQYF
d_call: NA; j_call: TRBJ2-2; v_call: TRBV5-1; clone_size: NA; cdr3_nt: TGCGCCAGCATAACCGGGCCCGGGGACACCGGGGAGCTGTTTTTT; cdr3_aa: CASITGPGDTGELFF
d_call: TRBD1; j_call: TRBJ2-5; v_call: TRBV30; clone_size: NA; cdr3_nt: TGTGCCTGGAGTGGACAGGGTGGGGAGACCCAGTACTTC; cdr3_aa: CAWSGQGGETQYF
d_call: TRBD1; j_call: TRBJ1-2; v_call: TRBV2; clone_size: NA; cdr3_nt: TGTGCCAGCAGCGTGACAGGGGGTGGTGGCTACACCTTC; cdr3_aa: CASSVTGGGGYTF
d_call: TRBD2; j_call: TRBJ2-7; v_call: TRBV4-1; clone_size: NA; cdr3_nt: TGCGCCAGCAGCCAAGCCAAACTCTCGAGCGGGGGGGCTTACGAGCAGTACTTC; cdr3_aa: CASSQAKLSSGGAYEQYF
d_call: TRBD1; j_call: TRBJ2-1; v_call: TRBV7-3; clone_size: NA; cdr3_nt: TGTGCCAGCAGCACCTCGGGACAGGGCAATGAGCAGTTCTTC; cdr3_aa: CASSTSGQGNEQFF
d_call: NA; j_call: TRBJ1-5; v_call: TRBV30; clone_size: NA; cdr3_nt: TGTGCCTGGTCCCGACAGAACAATCAGCCCCAGCATTTT; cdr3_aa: CAWSRQNNQPQHF
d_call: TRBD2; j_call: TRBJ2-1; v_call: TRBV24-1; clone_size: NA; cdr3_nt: TGTGCCACCAGTGATTCCCTAGCGGGGAAGGGCAATGAGCAGTTCTTC; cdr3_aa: CATSDSLAGKGNEQFF
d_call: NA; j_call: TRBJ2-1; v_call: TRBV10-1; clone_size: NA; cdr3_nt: TGCGCCAGCAGTGTTGGCGGCCCCAATGAGCAGTTCTTC; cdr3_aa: CASSVGGPNEQFF
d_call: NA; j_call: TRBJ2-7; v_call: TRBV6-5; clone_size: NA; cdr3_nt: TGTGCCAGCTTTAGTACAGCCTACGAGCAGTACTTC; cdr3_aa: CASFSTAYEQYF
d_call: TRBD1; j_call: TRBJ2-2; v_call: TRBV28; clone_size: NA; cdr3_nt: TGTGCCAGCAGTTCGACAGGGATCAACACCGGGGAGCTGTTTTTT; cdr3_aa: CASSSTGINTGELFF
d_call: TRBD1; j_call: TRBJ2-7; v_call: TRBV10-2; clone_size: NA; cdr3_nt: TGCGCCAGCAGCCCGGGACAGGGAAGTTACGAGCAGTACTTC; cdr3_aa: CASSPGQGSYEQYF
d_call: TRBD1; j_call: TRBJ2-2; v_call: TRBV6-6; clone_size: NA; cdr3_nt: TGTGCCAGCAGTCATCTACAGGGGGCGCAGGACACCGGGGAGCTGTTTTTT; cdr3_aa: CASSHLQGAQDTGELFF
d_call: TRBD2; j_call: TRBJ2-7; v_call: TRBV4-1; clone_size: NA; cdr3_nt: TGCGCCAGCAGCCAAGGGACGGGGGGAATATCCTACGAGCAGTACTTC; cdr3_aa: CASSQGTGGISYEQYF
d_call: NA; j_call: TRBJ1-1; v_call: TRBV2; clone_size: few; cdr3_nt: TGTGCCAGCAGGGGACCGGGATCCGGGGGCACTGAAGCTTTCTTT; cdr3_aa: CASRGPGSGGTEAFF
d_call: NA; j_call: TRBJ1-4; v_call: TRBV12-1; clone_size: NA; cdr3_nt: TGTGCCAGCAGTCTTCATATTACAGGGGGCTTAAGTACTAATGAAAAACTGTTTTTT; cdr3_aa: CASSLHITGGLSTNEKLFF